The clone carrying this TCR beta chain was recorded many times. Its specificity is not known. This record comes from a study of neurological immune-mediated disorders. Study as a whole: The approximately 35 multiple sclerosis patients comprised some 30 that were relapsing-remitting and 3 that were secondary progressive.

The authors produced cDNA by 5'RACE using 10-nucleotide random UMIs. One entry per CDR3 protein results from TCRdb running MiXCR on the 5' RACE reads. The sample carries around 50,000 distinct CDR3 sequences, 3.5% recorded once. Study-level points and caveats: Among 34 multiple sclerosis patients, phylogenetic grouping put the repertoires of 18 into a single related-CDR3 cluster, a possible signature.

Germline V lookup: CDR1 DFQATT, CDR2 SNEGSKA (reference sequence). Trimming removed 2 bases from V and 4 bases from J, with 17 bases in between. The CDR3 length is 15 residues. The specimen was PBMCs. The chain recombines TRBV20-1 with TRBJ2-5; D call uncertain. The TCR originated in a woman under 40 with multiple sclerosis. CDR3 residues: CSARSARIGIETQYF. Written as DNA, the CDR3 is TGCAGTGCTAGATCGGCGCGAATCGGAATAGAGACCCAGTACTTC.